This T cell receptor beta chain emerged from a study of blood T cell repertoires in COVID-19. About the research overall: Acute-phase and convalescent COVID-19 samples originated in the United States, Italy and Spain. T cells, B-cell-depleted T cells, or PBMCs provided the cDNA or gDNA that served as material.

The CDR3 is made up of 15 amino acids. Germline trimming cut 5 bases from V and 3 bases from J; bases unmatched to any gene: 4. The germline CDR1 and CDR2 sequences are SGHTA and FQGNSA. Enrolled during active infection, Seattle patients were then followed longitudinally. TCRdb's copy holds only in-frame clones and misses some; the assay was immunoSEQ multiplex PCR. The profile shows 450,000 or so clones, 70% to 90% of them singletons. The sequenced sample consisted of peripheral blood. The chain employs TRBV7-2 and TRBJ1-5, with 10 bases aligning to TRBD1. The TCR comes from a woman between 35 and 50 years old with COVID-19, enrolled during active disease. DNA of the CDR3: TGTGCCAGCAGCCGGGACAGGGGATACAATCAGCCCCAGCATTTT. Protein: CASSRDRGYNQPQHF.